This T cell receptor beta chain was retrieved from a study of blood T cell repertoires in COVID-19. Germline values: CDR1 LNHDA, CDR2 SQIVND (reference sequence). This CDR3 comprises 13 residues. Trimming cost V 5 bases and J 8 bases, with 13 bases left between them. Clones were read by immunoSEQ multiplex PCR, and TCRdb kept only the in-frame ones, dropping some. Of 130,000 or so clones in the sample, 75% to 90% were seen once. The V call is TRBV19, the J call TRBJ2-4; D might be TRBD2 (6 bases). This TCR came from a young man who had recovered from COVID-19. The sequenced sample consisted of PBMCs or T cells enriched from blood (not recorded which). CDR3 residues: CASSFGGMDIQYF. The CDR3 nucleotides are TGTGCCAGTAGTTTCGGGGGAATGGACATTCAGTACTTC.